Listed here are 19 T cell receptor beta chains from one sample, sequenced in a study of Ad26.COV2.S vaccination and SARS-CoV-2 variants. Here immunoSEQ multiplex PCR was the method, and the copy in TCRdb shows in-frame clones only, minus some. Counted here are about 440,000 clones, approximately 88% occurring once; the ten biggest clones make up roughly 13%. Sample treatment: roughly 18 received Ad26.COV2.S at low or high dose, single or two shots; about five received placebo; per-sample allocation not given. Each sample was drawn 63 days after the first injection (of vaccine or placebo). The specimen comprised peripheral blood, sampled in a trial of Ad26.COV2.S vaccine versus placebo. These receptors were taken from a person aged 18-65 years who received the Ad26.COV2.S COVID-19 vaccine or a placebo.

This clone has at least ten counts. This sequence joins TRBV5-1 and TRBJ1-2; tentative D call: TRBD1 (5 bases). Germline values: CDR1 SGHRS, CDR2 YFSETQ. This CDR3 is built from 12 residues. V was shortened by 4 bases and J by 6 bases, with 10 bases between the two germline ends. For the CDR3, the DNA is TGCGCCAGCAGCCGGGACGGCGATGGCTACACCTTC. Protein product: CASSRDGDGYTF.

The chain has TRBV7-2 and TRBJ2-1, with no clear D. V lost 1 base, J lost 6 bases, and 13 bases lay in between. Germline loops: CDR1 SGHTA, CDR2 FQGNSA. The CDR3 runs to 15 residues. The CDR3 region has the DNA TGTGCCAGCAGCTTAGTAGAAAGGGCAGGCAATGAGCAGTTCTTC. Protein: CASSLVERAGNEQFF.

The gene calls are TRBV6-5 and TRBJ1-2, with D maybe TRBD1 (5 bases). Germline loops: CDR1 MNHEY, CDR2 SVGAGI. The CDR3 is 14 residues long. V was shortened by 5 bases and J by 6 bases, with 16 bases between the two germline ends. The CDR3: CASSRTLDPHGYTF. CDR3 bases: TGTGCCAGCAGTAGGACATTGGACCCCCATGGCTACACCTTC.

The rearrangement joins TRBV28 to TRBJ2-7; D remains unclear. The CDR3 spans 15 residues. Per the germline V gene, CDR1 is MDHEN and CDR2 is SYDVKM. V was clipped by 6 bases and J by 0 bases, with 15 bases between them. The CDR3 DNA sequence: TGTGCCAGCAGGCCCCGCGGCGCCTTCTCCTACGAGCAGTACTTC. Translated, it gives CASRPRGAFSYEQYF.

In nucleotides, the CDR3 is TGTGCCAGCAGCCGACTTGGCTTCTCAGATACGCAGTATTTT. This encodes CASSRLGFSDTQYF. The V gene is TRBV28, the J gene TRBJ2-3; D is unresolved. The CDR3 is 14 amino acids. Trimming shortened V by 6 bases and J by 4 bases, and 14 bases separated the two germline ends. The V gene's germline CDR1 is MDHEN and CDR2 SYDVKM.

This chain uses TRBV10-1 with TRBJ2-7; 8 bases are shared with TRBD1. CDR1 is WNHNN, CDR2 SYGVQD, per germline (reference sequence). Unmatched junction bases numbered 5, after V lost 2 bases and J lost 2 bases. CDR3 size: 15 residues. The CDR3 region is CASSEPETGAYEQYF. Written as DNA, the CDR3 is TGCGCCAGCAGTGAGCCCGAGACAGGGGCCTACGAGCAGTACTTC.

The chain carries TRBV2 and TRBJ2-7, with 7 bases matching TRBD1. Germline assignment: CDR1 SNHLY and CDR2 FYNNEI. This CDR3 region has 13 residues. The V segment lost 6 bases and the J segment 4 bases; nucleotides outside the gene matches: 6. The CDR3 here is CASRGTDRYEQYF. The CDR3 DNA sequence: TGTGCCAGCAGGGGGACAGACCGTTACGAGCAGTACTTC.

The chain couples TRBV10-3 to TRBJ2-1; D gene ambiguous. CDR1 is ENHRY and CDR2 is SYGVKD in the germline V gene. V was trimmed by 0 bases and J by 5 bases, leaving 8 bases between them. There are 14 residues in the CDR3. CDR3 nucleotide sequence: TGTGCCATCAGTGAGTCGCAGGCTGACAATGAGCAGTTCTTC. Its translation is CAISESQADNEQFF.

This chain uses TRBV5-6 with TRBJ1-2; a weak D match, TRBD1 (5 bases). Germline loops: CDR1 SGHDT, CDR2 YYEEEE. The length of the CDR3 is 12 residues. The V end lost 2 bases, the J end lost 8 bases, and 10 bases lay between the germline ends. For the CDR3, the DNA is TGTGCCAGCAGCTTCGCGGGGCTCGGCTACACCTTC. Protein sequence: CASSFAGLGYTF.

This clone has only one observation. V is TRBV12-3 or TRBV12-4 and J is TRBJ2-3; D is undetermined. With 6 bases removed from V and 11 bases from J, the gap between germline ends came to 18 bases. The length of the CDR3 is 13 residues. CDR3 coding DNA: TGTGCCAGCAGCCCGGGCCAAACCTTTAGGCAGTATTTT. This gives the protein CASSPGQTFRQYF.

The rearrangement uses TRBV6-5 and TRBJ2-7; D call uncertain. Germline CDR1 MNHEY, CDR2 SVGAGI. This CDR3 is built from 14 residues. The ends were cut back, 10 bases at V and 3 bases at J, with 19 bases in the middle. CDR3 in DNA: TGTGCCACCCAGAAGAGTGGCGGAAACTACGAGCAGTACTTC. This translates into CATQKSGGNYEQYF.

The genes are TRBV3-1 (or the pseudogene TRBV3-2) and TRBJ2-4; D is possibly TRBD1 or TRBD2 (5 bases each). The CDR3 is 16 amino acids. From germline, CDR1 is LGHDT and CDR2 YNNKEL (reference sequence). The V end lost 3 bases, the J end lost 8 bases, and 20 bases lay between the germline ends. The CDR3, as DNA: TGTGCCAGCAGCCATGGGACCGCGCTAGCCAATGACATTCAGTACTTC. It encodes CASSHGTALANDIQYF.

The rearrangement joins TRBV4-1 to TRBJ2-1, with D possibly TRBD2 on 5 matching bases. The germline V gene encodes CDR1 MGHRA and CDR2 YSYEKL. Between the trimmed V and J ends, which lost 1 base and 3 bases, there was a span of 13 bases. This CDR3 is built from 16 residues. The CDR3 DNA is TGCGCCAGCAGCCAAGTAAGACTACTAGTCTACAATGAGCAGTTCTTC. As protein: CASSQVRLLVYNEQFF.

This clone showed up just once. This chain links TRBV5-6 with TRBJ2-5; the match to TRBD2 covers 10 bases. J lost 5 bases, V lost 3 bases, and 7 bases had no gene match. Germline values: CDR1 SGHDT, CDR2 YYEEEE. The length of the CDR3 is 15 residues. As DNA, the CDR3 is TGTGCCAGCAGCTCACCTAGCGGGAGCGGGGAGACCCAGTACTTC. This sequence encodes CASSSPSGSGETQYF.

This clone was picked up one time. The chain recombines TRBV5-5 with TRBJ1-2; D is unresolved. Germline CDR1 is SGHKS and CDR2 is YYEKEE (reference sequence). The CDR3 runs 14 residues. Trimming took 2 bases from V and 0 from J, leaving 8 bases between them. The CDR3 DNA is TGTGCCAGCAGCTTTGGCAGCCCTAACTATGGCTACACCTTC. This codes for CASSFGSPNYGYTF.

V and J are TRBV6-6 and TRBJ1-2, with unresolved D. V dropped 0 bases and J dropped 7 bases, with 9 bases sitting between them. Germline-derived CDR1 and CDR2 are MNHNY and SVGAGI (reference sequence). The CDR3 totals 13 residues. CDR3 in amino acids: CASSYSTAGGYTF. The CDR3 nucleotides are TGTGCCAGCAGTTACTCGACCGCCGGTGGCTACACCTTC.

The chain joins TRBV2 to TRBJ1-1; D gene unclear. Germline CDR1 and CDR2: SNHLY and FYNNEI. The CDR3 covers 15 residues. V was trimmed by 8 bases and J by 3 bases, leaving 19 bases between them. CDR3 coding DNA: TGTGCCAGCCAGTCGGGTGTCGGGAGGGACACTGAAGCTTTCTTT. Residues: CASQSGVGRDTEAFF.

The chain's CDR3 is CASSPITGLAGSRDSYNEQFF. CDR3 DNA: TGTGCCAGCAGCCCAATCACGGGACTAGCGGGATCAAGGGACTCCTACAATGAGCAGTTCTTC. V gene TRBV21-1 combines with J gene TRBJ2-1; the table gives TRBD2 as D, unverified against the DNA. TRBV21-1 is marked as a pseudogene. CDR3 length: 21 amino acids.

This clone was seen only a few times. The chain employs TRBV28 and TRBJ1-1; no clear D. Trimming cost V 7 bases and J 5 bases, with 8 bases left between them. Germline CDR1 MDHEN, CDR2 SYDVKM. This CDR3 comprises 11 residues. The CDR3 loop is CASIFGTEAFF. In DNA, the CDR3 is TGTGCCAGCATTTTTGGGACTGAAGCTTTCTTT.